These T cell receptor beta chains were read from a single sample in a study of T cell responses to AZD1222 COVID-19 vaccine. Some clones are missing from TCRdb's copy, which holds only in-frame ones; the method was immunoSEQ multiplex PCR. Of around 100,000 clones listed, over 75% are singletons. Source: peripheral blood, taken on day 0 of AZD1222 vaccination. The receptors stem from an adult in good health. Both conserved end residues are part of each CDR3. Fields, in order: V gene, J gene, D gene, clone size, CDR3 DNA, CDR3 protein. D genes are given only for firm matches. Only some rows state a clone size, as once, few, many or a class for expanded clones.

>TRBV2|TRBJ1-2|NA|NA
TGTGCCAGCAGCGAGACACCAAACTATGGCTACACCTTC
CASSETPNYGYTF
>TRBV4-2|TRBJ2-5|NA|NA
TGTGCCAGCAGCCACGGAGAGGGGGGGCGACGAGAGACCCAGTACTTC
CASSHGEGGRRETQYF
>TRBV27|TRBJ1-5|NA|NA
TGTGCCAGCAGTAAGGGATTCGCGGATCAGCCCCAGCATTTT
CASSKGFADQPQHF
>TRBV7-2|TRBJ1-1|TRBD1|NA
TGTGCCAGCAGCCTTAGGGACAGGGTTTTTGAAGCTTTCTTT
CASSLRDRVFEAFF
>TRBV2|TRBJ2-3|NA|once
TGTGCCAGCAGGGCCGGTTCTAGCACAGATACGCAGTATTTT
CASRAGSSTDTQYF
>TRBV6-2/TRBV6-3|TRBJ1-2|NA|NA
TGTGCCAGCAGTTTATGGGAAGACTATGGCTACACCTTC
CASSLWEDYGYTF
>TRBV7-2|TRBJ1-5|TRBD1|NA
TGTGCCAGCAGCGGGGACAGAAATCAGCCCCAGCATTTT
CASSGDRNQPQHF
>TRBV6-5|TRBJ1-6|NA|NA
TGTGCCAGCAGCCGCCAGGGACGTTCACCCCTCCACTTT
CASSRQGRSPLHF
>TRBV6-5|TRBJ1-3|NA|NA
TGTGCCAGCAGGACAGGCTCTGGAAACACCATATATTTT
CASRTGSGNTIYF
>TRBV18|TRBJ2-2|NA|NA
TGTGCCAGCTCGCAGAGACCAACCGGGGAGCTGTTTTTT
CASSQRPTGELFF
>TRBV7-2|TRBJ2-5|NA|NA
TGTGCCAGCAGCAGGCGACGGGGCCAAGAGACCCAGTACTTC
CASSRRRGQETQYF
>TRBV11-2|TRBJ2-7|NA|many
TGTGCCAGCAGCCGTCTTGGACAGAAGAACTACGAGCAGTACTTC
CASSRLGQKNYEQYF
>TRBV7-9|TRBJ2-7|TRBD2|few
TGTGCCAGCAGCCCCCGGGGGGTCGAGCAGTACTTC
CASSPRGVEQYF
>TRBV5-4|TRBJ2-7|NA|NA
TGTGCCAGCAGCTTCCCAGGGGACTACGAGCAGTACTTC
CASSFPGDYEQYF
>TRBV9|TRBJ1-2|NA|NA
TGTGCCAGCAGCGTAGAGGCCGGGGCCTATGGCTACACCTTC
CASSVEAGAYGYTF
>TRBV11-3|TRBJ2-2|NA|NA
TGTGCCAGCAGCTTAGAGCGGATGGCGAACACCGGGGAGCTGTTTTTT
CASSLERMANTGELFF
>TRBV19|TRBJ1-1|TRBD1|NA
TGTGCCAGTAGTGTGACAGGGTCCACTGAAGCTTTCTTT
CASSVTGSTEAFF
>TRBV6-5|TRBJ1-2|NA|NA
TGTGCCAGCAGTTACCAAAGACAGTATGGCTACACCTTC
CASSYQRQYGYTF
>TRBV9|TRBJ1-1|NA|NA
TGTGCCAGCAGCGTATCTCAGGGCACTGAAGCTTTCTTT
CASSVSQGTEAFF
>TRBV2|TRBJ1-4|TRBD1|NA
TGTGCCAGCACTGGGACAGCTAATGAAAAACTGTTTTTT
CASTGTANEKLFF
>TRBV15|TRBJ2-7|NA|NA
TGTGCCACCAGCAGAGAATACACCGTTTCCTACGAGCAGTACTTC
CATSREYTVSYEQYF
>TRBV5-1|TRBJ2-1|TRBD1|NA
TGCGCCAGCAGCTTGGTGACAGGGCCCTACAATGAGCAGTTCTTC
CASSLVTGPYNEQFF
>TRBV7-9|TRBJ1-1|NA|once
TGTGCCAGCAGCTGGACAGTCCTGAACACTGAAGCTTTCTTT
CASSWTVLNTEAFF
>TRBV6-2/TRBV6-3|TRBJ1-5|NA|NA
TGTGCCAGCAGTTTGGAGCGGAGTCAGCCCCAGCATTTT
CASSLERSQPQHF
>TRBV12-3/TRBV12-4|TRBJ2-3|NA|NA
TGTGCCAGCAGCCCCGGGGCTGGTGAGAAACAGTATTTT
CASSPGAGEKQYF
>TRBV6-5|TRBJ1-2|NA|few
TGTGCCAGTAGTTCCCCGAGGAGCTATGGCTACACCTTC
CASSSPRSYGYTF
>TRBV18|TRBJ2-5|TRBD1|NA
TGTGCCAGCTCACCCAGACAGGGGTGGTGGGAGACCCAGTACTTC
CASSPRQGWWETQYF
>TRBV7-9|TRBJ2-7|NA|NA
TGTGCCAGCAGCTTTTGGGGGGCGGATTACGAGCAGTACTTC
CASSFWGADYEQYF
>TRBV9|TRBJ1-2|NA|NA
TGTGCCAGCAGCCTTACGCCAGACAGCCTAAACTATGGCTACACCTTC
CASSLTPDSLNYGYTF
>TRBV9|TRBJ2-7|NA|few
TGTGCCAGCAGCGTAGCTACAGGCGGCTACGAGCAGTACTTC
CASSVATGGYEQYF
>TRBV3-1/TRBV3-2|TRBJ2-1|TRBD2|NA
TGTGCCAGCAGCTCGACTAGCGGGAATGAGCAGTTCTTC
CASSSTSGNEQFF
>TRBV27|TRBJ1-5|TRBD1|NA
TGTGCCAGCAGTACAGGGGGCAGCAATCAGCCCCAGCATTTT
CASSTGGSNQPQHF
>TRBV6-5|TRBJ1-1|NA|NA
TGTGCCAGCAGTCAACAAAACACTGAAGCTTTCTTT
CASSQQNTEAFF
>TRBV6-6|TRBJ1-1|TRBD1|NA
TGTGCCAGCACCGAACAGGGGGCTGGGGGAGCTTTCTTT
CASTEQGAGGAFF
>TRBV7-2|TRBJ1-2|NA|NA
TGTGCCAGCACCCCTCTGAACACGGGCAGAATTTACTATGGCTACACCTTC
CASTPLNTGRIYYGYTF
>TRBV7-9|TRBJ1-3|NA|NA
TGTGCCAGCAGTGACAGGAGGTCTGGAAACACCATATATTTT
CASSDRRSGNTIYF
>TRBV18|TRBJ2-4|NA|few
TGTGCCAGCTCACCCTTCCAGGGCGAAGGAAACATTCAGTACTTC
CASSPFQGEGNIQYF
>TRBV27|TRBJ2-7|NA|few
TGTGCCAGCAGTTCGGGGCGAAACTACGAGCAGTACTTC
CASSSGRNYEQYF
>TRBV11-3|TRBJ1-2|NA|NA
TGTGCCAGGGAGGATAGGGGCGAGTACTATGGCTACACCTTC
CAREDRGEYYGYTF
>TRBV12-3/TRBV12-4|TRBJ2-4|TRBD2|NA
TGTGCCACATCTCCTAGCGGGGTATACATTCAGTACTTC
CATSPSGVYIQYF
>TRBV29-1|TRBJ1-2|NA|NA
TGCAGCGTTAAGGACTATATTAACTATGGCTACACCTTC
CSVKDYINYGYTF
>TRBV28|TRBJ2-7|TRBD1|NA
TGTGCCAGCACCTTGGGTGGGACAGGGGTGGTCGAGCAGTACTTC
CASTLGGTGVVEQYF
>TRBV5-6|TRBJ1-4|TRBD1|once
TGTGCCAGCAGCCTGGGACAGGGGTTTCGAGAAAAACTGTTTTTT
CASSLGQGFREKLFF
>TRBV6-1|TRBJ1-1|TRBD1|NA
TGTGCCAGCAGTAAAGGACAGGGCATAGTGAACACTGAAGCTTTCTTT
CASSKGQGIVNTEAFF
>TRBV10-3|TRBJ2-3|NA|NA
TGTGCCATCAGTGAGTCGAGCGGCACAGATACGCAGTATTTT
CAISESSGTDTQYF
>TRBV28|TRBJ2-3|NA|NA
TGTGCCAGCAGTTTCGTTGGGAATACGCAGTATTTT
CASSFVGNTQYF
>TRBV4-2|TRBJ1-4|TRBD1|NA
TGTGCCAGTAGCCGGGACAGGGGGTTCGCTAATGAAAAACTGTTTTTT
CASSRDRGFANEKLFF
>TRBV6-4|TRBJ1-5|NA|NA
TGTGCCAGCAGTGTCGCTGAGGGGCAGCCCCAGCATTTT
CASSVAEGQPQHF
>TRBV6-6|TRBJ1-2|NA|NA
TGTGCCAGCAGCGATAGGTATGGCTACACCTTC
CASSDRYGYTF
>TRBV6-4|TRBJ1-1|NA|NA
TGTGCCAGCAGTGACTCCCTTAACACTGAAGCTTTCTTT
CASSDSLNTEAFF
>TRBV20-1|TRBJ1-1|NA|NA
TGCAGTGCGAGTGACGGCCCCGCGAACACTGAAGCTTTCTTT
CSASDGPANTEAFF
>TRBV28|TRBJ2-7|NA|NA
TGTGCCAGCAGTTTCTTGGGGCGGACCTACGAGCAGTACTTC
CASSFLGRTYEQYF
>TRBV24-1|TRBJ2-2|NA|NA
TGTGCCACCAGTGATCCCGGGACACCGAACACCGGGGAGCTGTTTTTT
CATSDPGTPNTGELFF
>TRBV7-9|TRBJ1-1|NA|NA
TGTGCCAGCAGCACCCAGGGCCCTGGGGGCACTGAAGCTTTCTTT
CASSTQGPGGTEAFF
>TRBV6-2/TRBV6-3|TRBJ2-2|TRBD2|NA
TGTGCCAGCAGTTACGAGCGGGAGAACACCGGGGAGCTGTTTTTT
CASSYERENTGELFF
>TRBV4-3|TRBJ1-6|NA|NA
TGCGCCAGCAGCCAAAAGATAGGGGGTGGAGGGGGAAATTCACCCCTCCACTTT
CASSQKIGGGGGNSPLHF
>TRBV6-5|TRBJ2-6|NA|once
TGTGCCAGCAGTTCCCAGTACTCTGGGGCCAACGTCCTGACTTTC
CASSSQYSGANVLTF